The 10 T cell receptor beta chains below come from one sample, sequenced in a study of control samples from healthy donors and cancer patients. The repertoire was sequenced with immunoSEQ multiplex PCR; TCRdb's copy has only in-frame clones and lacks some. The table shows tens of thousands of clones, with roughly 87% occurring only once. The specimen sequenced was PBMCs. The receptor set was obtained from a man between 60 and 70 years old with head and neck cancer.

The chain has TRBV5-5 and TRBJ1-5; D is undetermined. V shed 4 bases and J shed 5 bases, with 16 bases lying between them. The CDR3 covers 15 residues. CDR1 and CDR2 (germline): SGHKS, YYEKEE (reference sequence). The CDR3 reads CASSAEPGYYQPQHF. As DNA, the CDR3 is TGTGCCAGCAGCGCGGAACCGGGGTACTATCAGCCCCAGCATTTT.

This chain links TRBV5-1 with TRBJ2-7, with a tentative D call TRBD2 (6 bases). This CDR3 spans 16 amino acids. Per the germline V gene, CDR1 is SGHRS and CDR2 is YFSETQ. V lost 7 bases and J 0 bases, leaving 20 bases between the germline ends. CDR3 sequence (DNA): TGCGCCAGCTCCAGGTTTACAGGAGGGGACTCCTACGAGCAGTACTTC. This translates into CASSRFTGGDSYEQYF.

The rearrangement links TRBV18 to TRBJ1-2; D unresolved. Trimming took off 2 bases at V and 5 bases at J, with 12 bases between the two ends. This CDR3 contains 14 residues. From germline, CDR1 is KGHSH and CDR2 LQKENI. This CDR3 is CASSPGEGPYGYTF. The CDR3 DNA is TGTGCCAGCTCACCAGGGGAGGGCCCGTATGGCTACACCTTC.

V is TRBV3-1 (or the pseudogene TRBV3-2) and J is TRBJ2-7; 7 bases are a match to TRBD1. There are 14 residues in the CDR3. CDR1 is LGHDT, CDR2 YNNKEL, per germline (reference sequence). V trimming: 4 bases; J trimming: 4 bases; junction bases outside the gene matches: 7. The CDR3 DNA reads TGTGCCAGCAGCCTCCGGGACAGCATATACGAGCAGTACTTC. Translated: CASSLRDSIYEQYF.

The chain's CDR3 is CASTSGPNTEAFF. The DNA of the CDR3 is TGCGCCAGCACCTCCGGACCGAACACTGAAGCTTTCTTT. V usage is TRBV5-1 and J usage is TRBJ1-1, with D hard to call. V lost 6 bases to trimming and J lost 1 base, with 10 bases between them. Germline assignment: CDR1 SGHRS and CDR2 YFSETQ. The CDR3 length is 13 residues. The full variable domain, its missing parts supplied by reference TRBV5-1 and TRBJ1-1, is KAGVTQTPRYLIKTRGQQVTLSCSPISGHRSVSWYQQTPGQGLQFLFEYFSETQRNKGNFPGRFSGRQFSNSRSEMNVSTLELGDSALYLCASTSGPNTEAFFGQGTRLTVV.

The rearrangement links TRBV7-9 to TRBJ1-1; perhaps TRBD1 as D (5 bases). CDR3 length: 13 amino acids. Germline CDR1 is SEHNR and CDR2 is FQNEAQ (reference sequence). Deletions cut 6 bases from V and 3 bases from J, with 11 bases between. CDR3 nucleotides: TGTGCCAGCAGAGGGGATTGGGACACTGAAGCTTTCTTT. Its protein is CASRGDWDTEAFF.

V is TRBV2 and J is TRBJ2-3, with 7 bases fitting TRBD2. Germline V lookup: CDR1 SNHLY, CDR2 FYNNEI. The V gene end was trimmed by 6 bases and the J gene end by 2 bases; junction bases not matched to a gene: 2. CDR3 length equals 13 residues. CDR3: CASRGLHTDTQYF. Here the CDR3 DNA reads TGTGCCAGCAGGGGACTACACACAGATACGCAGTATTTT.

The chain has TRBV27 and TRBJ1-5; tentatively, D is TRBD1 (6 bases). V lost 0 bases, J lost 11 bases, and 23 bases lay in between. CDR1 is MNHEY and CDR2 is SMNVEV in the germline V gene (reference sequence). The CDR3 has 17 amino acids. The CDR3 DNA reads TGTGCCAGCAGTTTATCGTCGAGACAGGCTTCAGATTTTGCCCAGCATTTT. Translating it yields CASSLSSRQASDFAQHF.

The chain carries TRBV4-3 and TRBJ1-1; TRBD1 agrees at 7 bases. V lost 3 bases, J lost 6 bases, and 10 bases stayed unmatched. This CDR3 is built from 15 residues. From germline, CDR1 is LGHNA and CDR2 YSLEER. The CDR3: CASSQSTGTGPEAFF. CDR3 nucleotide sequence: TGCGCCAGCAGCCAGTCGACAGGGACGGGACCTGAAGCTTTCTTT.

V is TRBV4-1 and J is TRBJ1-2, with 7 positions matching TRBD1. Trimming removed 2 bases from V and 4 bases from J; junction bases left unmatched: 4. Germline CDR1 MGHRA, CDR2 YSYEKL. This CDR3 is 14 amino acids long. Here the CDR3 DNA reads TGCGCCAGCAGCCAACTACAGGGGAGCTATGGCTACACCTTC. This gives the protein CASSQLQGSYGYTF.